Following are 30 T cell receptor beta chains from one sample sequenced in a study of identical twins. TCRdb re-analysed the 5' RACE reads in MiXCR, keeping a single row per CDR3 protein. Here the sample spans fewer than 900,000 distinct CDR3 sequences, around 20% being singletons. This sample also belongs to another study, concerning T cells expressing NK-cell markers.

Source material: PBMCs. The receptors were gathered from a young woman in good health.

The V call is TRBV12-3 or TRBV12-4, the J call TRBJ1-1; tentatively, D is TRBD1 (5 bases). V was clipped by 5 bases and J by 10 bases, with 17 bases between them. This CDR3 spans 13 amino acids. For the CDR3, the DNA is TGTGCCAGCAGTCTCCGGGGCCAGTATTCAGCTTTCTTT. It encodes CASSLRGQYSAFF.

V usage is TRBV7-4 and J usage is TRBJ2-7, with D possibly being TRBD1 (5 bases). Deletions cut 11 bases from V and 2 bases from J, with 19 bases between. This CDR3 contains 14 residues. CDR1 and CDR2 from the germline V gene are SGHVT and SQSDAQ. The CDR3 is CAPTPRVQAYEQYF. As DNA, the CDR3 is TGTGCCCCAACTCCCAGGGTACAGGCCTACGAGCAGTACTTC.

The table lists this clonotype with a few counts. This chain joins TRBV2 and TRBJ2-1; D is unresolved. V lost 1 base and J 4 bases, leaving 14 bases between the germline ends. From germline, CDR1 is SNHLY and CDR2 FYNNEI. This CDR3 has 16 amino acids. Here the CDR3 DNA reads TGTGCCAGCAGTGAAGGCGTCGAACTCGGGTACAATGAGCAGTTCTTC. As protein: CASSEGVELGYNEQFF.

This clonotype was detected a few times. The chain has TRBV15 and TRBJ2-3; 11 positions agree with TRBD2. The CDR3 is 16 amino acids. The V gene end was trimmed by 3 bases and the J gene end by 6 bases; junction bases not matched to a gene: 8. Germline loops: CDR1 LNHNV, CDR2 YYDKDF (reference sequence). The CDR3 protein is CATSSATSGGIDTQYF. The CDR3 DNA sequence: TGTGCCACCAGCAGTGCTACTAGCGGGGGAATCGATACGCAGTATTTT.

The chain couples TRBV10-3 to TRBJ2-7; TRBD2 is a possible D gene (5 bases). Germline loops: CDR1 ENHRY, CDR2 SYGVKD. Trimming took off 3 bases at V and 5 bases at J, with 11 bases between the two ends. The CDR3 is 13 amino acids. CDR3 in DNA: TGTGCCATCAGTGACGCTTTGAGGGACGAGCAGTACTTC. Its translation: CAISDALRDEQYF.

The chain carries TRBV10-3 and TRBJ2-2; no clear D gene. Trimming removed 8 bases from V and 2 bases from J, with 9 bases in between. This CDR3 contains 13 residues. Germline values: CDR1 ENHRY, CDR2 SYGVKD. For the CDR3, the DNA is TGTGCCATCCCCTACGGAAACACCGGGGAGCTGTTTTTT. Translating it yields CAIPYGNTGELFF.

This clonotype was observed a few times. V and J are TRBV30 and TRBJ2-3, with D unclear. Per the germline V gene, CDR1 is GTSNPN and CDR2 is SVGIG (reference sequence). Trimming took 3 bases from V and 0 from J, leaving 1 base between them. The CDR3 runs to 11 residues. CDR3 in DNA: TGTGCCTGGAGCAGCACAGATACGCAGTATTTT. Its translation is CAWSSTDTQYF.

At least ten counts were recorded for this clonotype. V gene TRBV5-1 combines with J gene TRBJ2-1, with no clear D. Trimming pared 3 bases from V and 5 bases from J, leaving 3 bases between. Germline V CDR1 and CDR2: SGHRS, YFSETQ. The CDR3 totals 11 residues. CDR3 protein: CASSWDNEQFF. DNA for the CDR3: TGCGCCAGCAGCTGGGACAATGAGCAGTTCTTC.

This clonotype is a singleton in its sample. The genes are TRBV2 and TRBJ2-1; no clear D. Trimming removed 4 bases from V and 7 bases from J, with 14 bases in between. CDR1 SNHLY and CDR2 FYNNEI come from the germline V gene. The CDR3 has 14 residues. CDR3 nucleotide sequence: TGTGCCAGCAGTGGGTTTTTTAACGGGAATGAGCAGTTCTTC. Its protein product is CASSGFFNGNEQFF.

This clonotype has more than one count but fewer than ten. V usage is TRBV6-2 or TRBV6-3 and J usage is TRBJ2-7, with 8 bases that match TRBD2. This CDR3 is built from 17 residues. The V gene end was trimmed by 6 bases and the J gene end by 5 bases; junction bases not matched to a gene: 18. Germline CDR1 and CDR2: MNHEY and SVGEGT. The CDR3 DNA reads as TGTGCCAGCAGCCCCAGTCGGTCGGGAGGGCCTTTCCACGAGCAGTACTTC. Translated: CASSPSRSGGPFHEQYF.

At least ten counts were recorded for this clonotype. V gene TRBV20-1 combines with J gene TRBJ1-1; D gene uncertain. V shed 5 bases and J shed 10 bases, with 14 bases lying between them. Per the germline V gene, CDR1 is DFQATT and CDR2 is SNEGSKA (reference sequence). This CDR3 is built from 11 residues. CDR3 protein: CSASTAQVAFF. In nucleotides, the CDR3 is TGCAGTGCTTCGACGGCCCAGGTAGCTTTCTTT.

The J gene is TRBJ2-7, the V gene TRBV6-5; unclear D gene. The CDR3 has 13 residues. CDR1 and CDR2 from the germline V gene are MNHEY and SVGAGI. The V gene lost 5 bases and the J gene lost 0 bases, with 8 bases spanning the gap. Here the CDR3 reads CASSTLISYEQYF. CDR3 nucleotides: TGTGCCAGCAGTACTCTCATCTCCTACGAGCAGTACTTC.

A few counts support this clonotype. The V gene is TRBV11-2, the J gene TRBJ2-6; D is unclear. CDR1 SGHAT and CDR2 FQNNGV come from the germline V gene. Trimming left V 3 bases short and J 4 bases short, with 13 bases between. This CDR3 contains 16 residues. CDR3 amino acids: CASSFPKGTGANVLTF. For the CDR3, the DNA is TGTGCCAGCAGCTTTCCGAAGGGTACCGGGGCCAACGTCCTGACTTTC.

This clonotype was picked up a small number of times. The V call is TRBV20-1, the J call TRBJ2-7; no clear D. The CDR3 covers 11 residues. Looked up from germline, CDR1 is DFQATT and CDR2 is SNEGSKA (reference sequence). V lost 6 bases, J lost 2 bases, and 8 bases lay in between. The CDR3 loop is CSATLAYEQYF. CDR3 coding DNA: TGCAGTGCCACTCTTGCCTACGAGCAGTACTTC.

This clonotype has more than one count but fewer than ten. The chain recombines TRBV12-5 with TRBJ1-5; no definite D call. Germline V gene data show CDR1 as LGHNT and CDR2 as FRNRAP. V was pared by 0 bases and J by 4 bases, with 16 bases between. This CDR3 contains 17 residues. The CDR3 region has the DNA TGTGCTAGTGGTTTGGTACTTTTTAATCGGGGTAATCAGCCCCAGCATTTT. It yields the protein CASGLVLFNRGNQPQHF.

The chain joins TRBV11-2 to TRBJ1-2, with TRBD1 identical over 7 bases. Trimming cost V 2 bases and J 2 bases; bases outside gene matches: 2. Germline lookup yields CDR1 SGHAT and CDR2 FQNNGV. The CDR3 extends over 14 amino acids. This CDR3 reads CASSLKGANYGYTF. As DNA, the CDR3 is TGTGCCAGCAGCTTAAAGGGGGCCAACTATGGCTACACCTTC.

This clonotype was seen a handful of times. V is TRBV9 and J is TRBJ2-1; 7 bases match TRBD2. Germline assignment: CDR1 SGDLS and CDR2 YYNGEE. This CDR3 is 15 amino acids long. J gave up 8 bases and V 0 bases, and 8 bases lay outside the gene matches. The CDR3 DNA sequence: TGTGCCAGCAGCGTAGCCCCACTAGCGTGGGATGAGCAGTTCTTC. Its translation is CASSVAPLAWDEQFF. Full variable domain (rest looked up from reference TRBV9 and TRBJ2-1): DSGVTQTPKHLITATGQRVTLRCSPRSGDLSVYWYQQSLDQGLQFLIQYYNGEERAKGNILERFSAQQFPDLHSELNLSSLELGDSALYFCASSVAPLAWDEQFFGPGTRLTVL.

This clonotype was found many times. The chain combines TRBV9 with TRBJ2-7; the D gene is possibly TRBD2 (5 bases). Germline-derived CDR1 and CDR2 are SGDLS and YYNGEE. Trimming cost V 0 bases and J 3 bases, with 13 bases left between them. The CDR3 has 15 residues. As DNA, the CDR3 is TGTGCCAGCAGCGTAGGGGCGGGTACGCTCTACGAGCAGTACTTC. Its translation is CASSVGAGTLYEQYF.

This sequence joins TRBV7-9 and TRBJ2-7; D perhaps matches TRBD2 (6 bases). V was trimmed by 7 bases and J by 6 bases, leaving 16 bases between them. Germline loops: CDR1 SEHNR, CDR2 FQNEAQ (reference sequence). The CDR3 length is 13 residues. The CDR3 sequence is CASMPGTAVEQYF. The DNA of the CDR3 is TGTGCCAGCATGCCTGGGACTGCCGTCGAGCAGTACTTC. Full variable domain (outside the CDR3, taken from reference TRBV7-9 and TRBJ2-7): DTGVSQNPRHKITKRGQNVTFRCDPISEHNRLYWYRQTLGQGPEFLTYFQNEAQLEKSRLLSDRFSAERPKGSFSTLEIQRTEQGDSAMYLCASMPGTAVEQYFGPGTRLTVT.

This chain joins TRBV27 and TRBJ1-1; a weak D match, TRBD1 (5 bases). The CDR3 covers 14 residues. V lost 3 bases, J lost 6 bases, and 14 bases lay in between. Germline V CDR1 and CDR2: MNHEY, SMNVEV (reference sequence). The CDR3 bases are TGTGCCAGCAGTTTTTGGGGGAATTCGCCTGAAGCTTTCTTT. Translation gives CASSFWGNSPEAFF.

This clonotype has just a few counts. The rearrangement links TRBV6-1 to TRBJ2-5; a weak D match, TRBD2 (6 bases). CDR3 size: 14 residues. CDR1 is MNHNS and CDR2 is SASEGT in the germline V gene. Trimming stripped 6 bases from V and 3 bases from J, with 14 bases between. Here the CDR3 DNA reads TGTGCCAGCAGCCCCCCAGGAGGGGAAGAGACCCAGTACTTC. Translation: CASSPPGGEETQYF.

V and J are TRBV12-3 or TRBV12-4 and TRBJ1-6; D is undetermined. This CDR3 has 16 amino acids. V was trimmed by 3 bases and J by 0 bases, leaving 9 bases between them. The CDR3 nucleotides are TGTGCCAGCAGTTTGGGGTTAGACTCCTATAATTCACCCCTCCACTTT. This gives the protein CASSLGLDSYNSPLHF.

The V and J genes are TRBV6-1 and TRBJ1-1, with 7 bases lining up with TRBD1. The length of the CDR3 is 13 residues. V gave up 6 bases and J gave up 4 bases; unmatched junction bases: 5. Germline V gives CDR1 MNHNS, CDR2 SASEGT. CDR3 in amino acids: CASRIQGFTEAFF. Written as DNA, the CDR3 is TGTGCCAGCAGGATACAGGGGTTCACTGAAGCTTTCTTT.

This clonotype showed up many times. This chain links TRBV10-2 with TRBJ2-4, with TRBD2 identical over 11 bases. The germline V gene has CDR1 WSHSY and CDR2 SAAADI. J was trimmed by 1 base and V by 4 bases; bases with no gene match: 9. The CDR3 contains 18 residues. The CDR3 coding sequence is TGCGCCAGCAGTGGATTAGCGGGGGGGCCCTTCGCCAAAAACATTCAGTACTTC. Residues: CASSGLAGGPFAKNIQYF.

This clonotype was observed many times. CDR3 sequence: CASSYSGQGSQFF. Here the CDR3 DNA reads TGTGCCAGCAGTTACTCGGGACAGGGGTCCCAGTTCTTC. This chain connects TRBV6-5 to TRBJ2-1; 10 nucleotides align to TRBD1. The CDR3 is 13 residues long. With 0 bases clipped from V and 13 bases from J, the junction kept 3 bases outside the gene matches. From germline, CDR1 is MNHEY and CDR2 SVGAGI.

This chain joins TRBV20-1 and TRBJ2-3; 10 nucleotides line up with TRBD2. The germline CDR1 and CDR2 sequences are DFQATT and SNEGSKA (reference sequence). After removal of 6 bases from V and 5 bases from J, the junction contained 8 bases not matched to a gene. The CDR3 length is 14 residues. CDR3 coding DNA: TGCAGTGCCCCTACTAGCGGGGAACAAGATACGCAGTATTTT. This translates into CSAPTSGEQDTQYF.

The chain combines TRBV4-3 with TRBJ2-5, with 10 nucleotides matching TRBD1. Germline V CDR1 and CDR2: LGHNA, YSLEER. After removal of 2 bases from V and 5 bases from J, the junction contained 5 bases not matched to a gene. The CDR3 has 15 amino acids. The CDR3 loop is CASSQTDRGRETQYF. CDR3 nucleotide sequence: TGCGCCAGCAGCCAAACAGACAGGGGGCGGGAGACCCAGTACTTC.

V gene TRBV7-9 combines with J gene TRBJ1-2; D is ambiguous. V was pared by 2 bases and J by 3 bases, with 16 bases between. CDR3 length: 16 residues. CDR1 and CDR2 from the germline V gene are SEHNR and FQNEAQ (reference sequence). The CDR3 coding sequence is TGTGCCAGCAGCTTATCGGCCAGACCTCTGGACTATGGCTACACCTTC. The encoded protein is CASSLSARPLDYGYTF.

This clonotype was counted at least ten times. This chain uses TRBV5-1 with TRBJ2-7; 9 bases fit TRBD1. This CDR3 contains 14 residues. With V trimmed by 2 bases and J by 7 bases, 7 bases remained unmatched. Looked up from germline, CDR1 is SGHRS and CDR2 is YFSETQ. The CDR3 DNA sequence: TGCGCCAGCAGCTTCGGGACAGGGCAAGGGGAGCAGTACTTC. It encodes CASSFGTGQGEQYF.

The rearrangement links TRBV20-1 to TRBJ2-1, with D maybe TRBD2 (6 bases). The CDR3 length is 15 residues. CDR1 and CDR2 (germline): DFQATT, SNEGSKA (reference sequence). V shed 6 bases and J shed 0 bases, with 15 bases lying between them. This CDR3 reads CSATRGTVSYNEQFF. The CDR3 DNA reads as TGCAGTGCCACTCGGGGGACGGTCTCCTACAATGAGCAGTTCTTC.